The source of this T cell receptor beta chain is a study of T-cell reconstitution after alpha-beta-depleted transplantation in children. Points from the study as a whole: Surviving recipient T cells and intrathymic progenitors accounted for some patients' high TCRbeta diversity at day 60. After transplant, at about two months, alpha-beta T cells were reportedly derived from several hundred expanded graft clones. Newly made T cells mostly supplied T-cell counts and diversity one year after transplant.

This clonotype was counted only a few times. The antigen remains undetermined. TCRbeta library construction was performed incorporating unique molecular identifiers. One entry per CDR3 protein results from TCRdb running MiXCR on the PCR reads. The table has around 270,000 distinct CDR3 sequences, 6.5% to 9% seen once. The germline gives CDR1 SQVTM, CDR2 ANQGSEA. The CDR3 runs to 14 residues. After removal of 8 bases from V and 0 bases from J, the junction contained 8 bases not matched to a gene. The source of this sequence is a female patient aged 2 to 10 who had a stem cell transplant for Fanconi anemia, so the T cells may come from the graft donor. The sample in question was peripheral blood, obtained 360 days after TCRalphabeta/CD19-depleted stem cell transplant. The rearrangement links TRBV29-1 to TRBJ2-3; 7 positions agree with TRBD1. The CDR3 nucleotides are TGCAGCCACGACAGGGCGAGGAGCACAGATACGCAGTATTTT. Amino acids: CSHDRARSTDTQYF.